This T cell receptor (beta chain) was documented in a study of cytomegalovirus exposure and HLA in healthy donors. 60 Vbeta and 13 Jbeta primers were used in PCR. The method was immunoSEQ multiplex PCR; TCRdb's version includes in-frame clones alone and lacks a portion of them. The sample records some 60,000 clones, 80% being singletons. Worth noting for this clone: Antigen unknown.

Study-wide findings and caveats: Most likely, a cluster of highly shared sequence variants arose as a sequencing artifact.

Between the trimmed V and J ends, which lost 0 bases and 4 bases, there was a span of 7 bases. This CDR3 spans 13 amino acids. Germline values: CDR1 MNHEY, CDR2 SVGAGI. The clonotype comes from a male donor in good health and CMV-seronegative. The material sequenced was PBMCs. The chain couples TRBV6-5 to TRBJ2-7; TRBD2 might be the D (5 bases). The CDR3 region is CASSYSGSYEQYF. CDR3 in DNA: TGTGCCAGCAGTTACTCGGGGAGTTACGAGCAGTACTTC.